Shown below are 23 T cell receptor beta chains from a single sample sequenced in a study of blood T cells in healthy people across ages. Combining a sample-barcoded 5' primer with a J-beta primer mix, a second PCR ran for roughly 6 to 12 cycles. Each CDR3 protein gets one entry after TCRdb re-called the 5' RACE reads with MiXCR. The repertoire has hundreds of thousands of distinct CDR3 sequences, about 27% of them found once; the top ten carry under 4.5%. These records were also assigned to another study, of T cells of mothers and their children.

Sequenced: blood. The receptors were sampled from a boy under 10 years old in good health.

This clonotype was recorded a few times. The chain is built from TRBV12-3 or TRBV12-4 and TRBJ2-4, with TRBD1 as a possible D gene (7 bases). V dropped 5 bases and J dropped 14 bases, with 16 bases sitting between them. This CDR3 region has 12 residues. The CDR3 loop is CASSPQQGRKYF. As DNA, the CDR3 is TGTGCCAGCAGTCCACAACAGGGGAGGAAGTACTTC.

The chain joins TRBV3-1 to TRBJ2-1; TRBD2 is a possible D gene (6 bases). V lost 0 bases and J lost 3, with 9 bases in between. The CDR3 consists of 15 residues. Germline-derived CDR1 and CDR2 are LGHDT and YNNKEL (reference sequence). The CDR3: CASSQDRDFYNEQFF. The CDR3 nucleotides are TGTGCCAGCAGCCAAGATAGGGACTTCTACAATGAGCAGTTCTTC.

The chain carries TRBV5-1 and TRBJ2-1, with 8 bases that match TRBD2. The J call may be wrong; the DNA end is better matched by TRBJ2-7. Germline V gives CDR1 SGHRS, CDR2 YFSETQ. The CDR3 length is 16 residues. As DNA, the CDR3 is TGCGCCAGCAGCTTCCGGGAGGGGTCTAGCTCCTACGAGCAGTACTTC. Its protein is CASSFREGSSSYEQYF.

This clonotype was seen only a few times. The gene calls are TRBV2 and TRBJ1-6; D uncertain. Germline loops: CDR1 SNHLY, CDR2 FYNNEI. CDR3 size: 12 residues. V lost 6 bases, J lost 10 bases, and 10 bases lay in between. CDR3 amino acids: CASSATESPLHF. The CDR3 DNA is TGTGCCAGCAGCGCTACGGAGTCACCCCTCCACTTT.

This clonotype was seen more than once but under ten times. V and J are TRBV29-1 and TRBJ1-2, with D unresolved. Germline assignment: CDR1 SQVTM and CDR2 ANQGSEA. The length of the CDR3 is 13 residues. V was shortened by 0 bases and J by 6 bases, with 11 bases between the two germline ends. CDR3 region: CSVEDQFGNGYTF. CDR3 DNA: TGCAGCGTTGAAGATCAGTTTGGGAATGGCTACACCTTC. Full variable domain (rest looked up from reference TRBV29-1 and TRBJ1-2): SAVISQKPSRDICQRGTSLTIQCQVDSQVTMMFWYRQQPGQSLTLIATANQGSEATYESGFVIDKFPISRPNLTFSTLTVSNMSPEDSSIYLCSVEDQFGNGYTFGSGTRLTVV.

This clonotype has just a few counts. The rearrangement uses TRBV6-2 or TRBV6-3 and TRBJ2-5, with 8 bases fitting TRBD2. TRBJ2-7 matches the DNA end more closely, so the J call is doubtful. Germline loops: CDR1 MNHEY, CDR2 SVGEGT. The CDR3 sequence is 19 residues long. CDR3 bases: TGTGCCAGCAGTCCTCGGGGGACTAGTATTTCGGTGGCGACCTACGAGCAGTACTTC. This gives the protein CASSPRGTSISVATYEQYF.

This clonotype turned up a few times. The junction does not match germline at one end; this may be a read error. The CDR3 reads CVSSLLRDSGLAEYNEQFF. DNA for the CDR3: TGTGTCAGCAGCTTACTAAGGGACAGTGGACTAGCGGAGTACAATGAGCAGTTCTTC. The chain joins TRBV7-4 to TRBJ2-1; 10 bases match TRBD2. The CDR3 runs to 19 residues. The germline CDR1 and CDR2 sequences are SGHVT and SQSDAQ.

V gene TRBV6-1 combines with J gene TRBJ1-2; D unclear. The ends were cut back, 1 base at V and 2 bases at J, with 8 bases in the middle. The germline V gene has CDR1 MNHNS and CDR2 SASEGT. The CDR3 totals 14 residues. CDR3: CASSEGRLNYGYTF. The CDR3 DNA reads as TGTGCCAGCAGTGAAGGGAGACTCAACTATGGCTACACCTTC.

This clonotype was seen only a few times. V gene TRBV7-8 combines with J gene TRBJ2-2; possible D gene TRBD2, 6 bases. The V gene's germline CDR1 is SGHVS and CDR2 FQNEAQ. The CDR3 spans 15 residues. V lost 6 bases and J lost 4, with 15 bases in between. As DNA, the CDR3 is TGTGCCAGCAGTAAGGAGCGGGCCCGCACCGGGGAGCTGTTTTTT. Encoded protein: CASSKERARTGELFF.

V and J are TRBV27 and TRBJ2-1; TRBD2 matches at 10 bases. The CDR3 loop spans 17 amino acids. Trimming at V came to 1 base and at J to 4 bases, leaving 7 bases not matched to a gene. Germline-derived CDR1 and CDR2 are MNHEY and SMNVEV (reference sequence). The CDR3 DNA reads as TGTGCCAGCAGTTTATGGGGTAGCGGGAGGACTTACAATGAGCAGTTCTTC. Its translation: CASSLWGSGRTYNEQFF.

The chain couples TRBV14 to TRBJ2-5, with 11 nucleotides matching TRBD2. In germline, CDR1 is SGHDN, CDR2 FVKESK. The CDR3 extends over 16 amino acids. V was clipped by 4 bases and J by 5 bases; unmatched bases: 9. CDR3 loop: CASSPVMGLAVETQYF. The DNA of the CDR3 is TGTGCCAGCAGCCCAGTGATGGGACTAGCGGTGGAGACCCAGTACTTC.

The chain couples TRBV7-3 to TRBJ2-1; 7 positions agree with TRBD2. The germline gives CDR1 SGHTA, CDR2 FQGTGA. The J segment lost 5 bases and the V segment lost 4 bases, leaving 5 bases of the junction unmatched. The CDR3 sequence is 14 residues long. CDR3 coding DNA: TGTGCCAGCAGCTGGCAGGGAGGGGACAATGAGCAGTTCTTC. Its translation is CASSWQGGDNEQFF. The full variable domain, with the rest looked up from reference TRBV7-3 and TRBJ2-1, is GAGVSQTPSNKVTEKGKYVELRCDPISGHTALYWYRQSLGQGPEFLIYFQGTGAADDSGLPNDRFFAVRPEGSVSTLKIQRTERGDSAVYLCASSWQGGDNEQFFGPGTRLTVL.

As to this clonotype: Relative to the germline gene, one junction end is altered; a read error may explain this. The chain employs TRBV30 and TRBJ2-5; tentatively, D is TRBD2 (6 bases). The germline V gene encodes CDR1 GTSNPN and CDR2 SVGIG (reference sequence). The CDR3 contains 10 residues. CDR3 in DNA: TGTGCCTGGGGGACGGGAGTACGGTTCTTC. Amino acid sequence: CAWGTGVRFF.

The chain uses TRBV7-2 and TRBJ1-2, with 8 nucleotides matching TRBD1. Per the germline V gene, CDR1 is SGHTA and CDR2 is FQGNSA. V was pared by 2 bases and J by 4 bases, with 6 bases of the junction left unmatched. The CDR3 consists of 15 residues. This CDR3 is CASSLTPGTGYGYTF. CDR3 coding DNA: TGTGCCAGCAGCTTAACCCCCGGGACAGGCTATGGCTACACCTTC.

This clonotype turned up a few times. The genes are TRBV19 and TRBJ1-2, with unresolved D. CDR3 length: 13 residues. The germline CDR1 and CDR2 sequences are LNHDA and SQIVND (reference sequence). V was clipped by 5 bases and J by 8 bases, with 15 bases between them. The CDR3 loop is CASSGVNLYGYTF. CDR3 sequence (DNA): TGTGCCAGTAGTGGTGTGAATCTCTACGGCTACACCTTC.

The chain uses TRBV2 and TRBJ1-6; D gene uncertain. This CDR3 has 19 residues. V was clipped by 5 bases and J by 0 bases, with 20 bases between them. In germline, CDR1 is SNHLY, CDR2 FYNNEI. Here the CDR3 reads CASSLSISTSSSYNSPLHF. CDR3 sequence (DNA): TGTGCCAGCAGTCTATCCATATCAACTTCTAGCTCCTATAATTCACCCCTCCACTTT.

This chain links TRBV12-3 or TRBV12-4 with TRBJ1-1, with D uncertain. The CDR3 has 11 residues. Trimming pared 2 bases from V and 8 bases from J, leaving 6 bases between. The CDR3 is CASSLLREAFF. The DNA of the CDR3 is TGTGCCAGCAGTTTACTGAGGGAAGCTTTCTTT.

The CDR3 sequence: CASTNTGTPNEQFF. CDR3 nucleotides: TGTGCCAGCACCAATACCGGGACCCCCAATGAGCAGTTCTTC. The gene calls are TRBV12-3 or TRBV12-4 and TRBJ2-1, with D possibly called TRBD1 or TRBD2 (5 bases each). Trimming cost V 7 bases and J 6 bases, with 16 bases left between them. This CDR3 is built from 14 residues.

This clonotype was detected ten times or more. V is TRBV21-1 and J is TRBJ1-5; the table's D call of TRBD1 was not tested on the DNA. TRBV21-1 is assigned pseudogene status. The CDR3 has 14 amino acids. The DNA for the CDR3 is TGTGCCAGCACCCGACAGGGGGCCCATCAGCCCCAGCATTTT. The encoded protein is CASTRQGAHQPQHF.

The chain carries TRBV7-9 and TRBJ1-2, with D perhaps TRBD1 (6 bases). Trimming pared 0 bases from V and 8 bases from J, leaving 13 bases between. This CDR3 has 14 amino acids. Germline CDR1 SEHNR, CDR2 FQNEAQ (reference sequence). The CDR3 DNA reads TGTGCCAGCAGCTTAGCTCAGGGGAGGAACGGCTACACCTTC. Amino acids: CASSLAQGRNGYTF.

The chain has TRBV19 and TRBJ2-3; 15 positions agree with TRBD2. Germline V gene lookup returns CDR1 LNHDA and CDR2 SQIVND (reference sequence). The J segment lost 0 bases and the V segment lost 7 bases, leaving 5 bases of the junction unmatched. The CDR3 runs to 17 residues. As DNA, the CDR3 is TGTGCCAGTAAAAGGACTAGCGGGGGGGCTAGCACAGATACGCAGTATTTT. Its translation is CASKRTSGGASTDTQYF.

The sample holds a few counts of this clonotype. The CDR3 loop reads CASSPEVALGYGYTF. DNA of the CDR3: TGTGCCAGCAGCCCCGAAGTGGCCCTTGGCTATGGCTACACCTTC. The chain recombines TRBV7-9 with TRBJ1-2; D not resolved. V was shortened by 5 bases and J by 4 bases, with 17 bases between the two germline ends. Germline CDR1 reads SEHNR; CDR2 reads FQNEAQ (reference sequence). This CDR3 has 15 residues.

V usage is TRBV27 and J usage is TRBJ2-6; TRBD2 aligns across 10 bases. V was clipped by 2 bases and J by 4 bases; unmatched bases: 8. The germline V gene encodes CDR1 MNHEY and CDR2 SMNVEV (reference sequence). The CDR3 consists of 18 residues. In nucleotides, the CDR3 is TGTGCCAGCAGTTTACAGGGACTAGCGTGGTCCGGGGCCAACGTCCTGACTTTC. Protein sequence: CASSLQGLAWSGANVLTF.